What follows are 3 T cell receptor beta chains derived from one specimen sequenced in a study of T cell repertoires in cytomegalovirus infection. MiXCR was run by TCRdb on the reads, yielding one entry per CDR3 protein. The repertoire holds 500,000 to 600,000 distinct CDR3 sequences, approximately 17% seen once, with roughly a quarter in the top ten. Sequencing used CD8+ T cells from PBMCs. These receptors were collected from a human donor in good health (CMV status not recorded). Some clones in this sample may be carry-over from other donors' samples.

A remark on this clonotype: A much larger clone is a single base away; this may be a read error. The chain links TRBV7-9 to TRBJ2-6, with 8 positions matching TRBD2. CDR3 length equals 14 residues. The germline CDR1 and CDR2 sequences are SEHNR and FQNEAQ (reference sequence). The CDR3 DNA sequence: TGTGGCAGCAGCTCGGGGGGGAGGGCCAACGTCCTGACTTTC. This sequence encodes CGSSSGGRANVLTF.

The gene calls are TRBV7-9 and TRBJ2-5; D is uncertain. The CDR3 is 13 residues long. Germline V lookup: CDR1 SEHNR, CDR2 FQNEAQ (reference sequence). Trimming removed 2 bases at V and 5 bases at J, with 9 bases between. The CDR3 DNA reads TGTGCCAGCAGCTTACAAGTCGAGGAGACCCAGTACTTC. Protein product: CASSLQVEETQYF.

The V and J genes are TRBV4-2 and TRBJ2-3; D is uncertain. With 4 bases removed from V and 2 bases from J, the gap between germline ends came to 10 bases. The germline gives CDR1 LGHNA, CDR2 YNFKEQ. The CDR3 runs 14 residues. CDR3 bases: TGTGCCAGCAGCCCCCGGGTTCTCACAGATACGCAGTATTTT. This codes for CASSPRVLTDTQYF.